One TCR beta chain is described in this entry. Antigen: not known. This record belongs to a study of post-analysis software for immune sequencing data. Across the study: Disease courses included relapsing-remitting, secondary progressive and progressive-relapsing multiple sclerosis.

General study points: Those samples that were prepared in the same batch co-clustered strongly by F measure. There was significantly lower normalized Chao1 diversity in multiple sclerosis patients than in controls. About 5 TRBV segments occurring more often in patients than controls included TRBV5-6, TRBV5-1 and TRBV20-1.

The CDR3 spans 18 residues. The germline V gene has CDR1 KGHSH and CDR2 LQKENI. J lost 0 bases, V lost 1 base, and 7 bases had no gene match. cDNA libraries for TCR beta contained unique molecular identifiers. T cells numbering about 0.95 to 10 million gave rise to about 490,000 cDNA molecules. In TCRdb, the PCR reads were re-called with MiXCR into one record per CDR3 protein. The table shows about 820,000 distinct CDR3 sequences, with under 70% occurring only once. Sequencing input: blood. This TCR derives from a girl aged 5-17 years with multiple sclerosis. The chain has TRBV18 and TRBJ2-3, with 10 bases lining up with TRBD2. CDR3 DNA: TGTGCCAGCTCACCACAAAGGCCGGGACTAGCGAGCACAGATACGCAGTATTTT. Its translation: CASSPQRPGLASTDTQYF.